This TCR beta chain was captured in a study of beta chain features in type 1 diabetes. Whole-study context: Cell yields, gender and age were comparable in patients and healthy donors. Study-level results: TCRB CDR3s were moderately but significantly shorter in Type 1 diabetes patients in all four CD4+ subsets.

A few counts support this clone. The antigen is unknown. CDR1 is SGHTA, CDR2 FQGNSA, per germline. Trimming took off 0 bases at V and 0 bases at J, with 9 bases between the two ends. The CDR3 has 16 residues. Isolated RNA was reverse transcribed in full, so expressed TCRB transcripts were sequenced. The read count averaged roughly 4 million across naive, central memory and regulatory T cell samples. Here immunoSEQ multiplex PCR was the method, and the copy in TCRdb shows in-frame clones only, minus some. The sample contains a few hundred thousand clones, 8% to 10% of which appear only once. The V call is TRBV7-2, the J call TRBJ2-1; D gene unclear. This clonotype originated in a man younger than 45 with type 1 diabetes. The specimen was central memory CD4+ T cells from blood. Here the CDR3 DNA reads TGTGCCAGCAGCTTAGCGCCCTTAAGCTCCTACAATGAGCAGTTCTTC. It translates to CASSLAPLSSYNEQFF.